One T cell receptor beta chain is described in this entry. Generated by immunoSEQ multiplex PCR, the TCRdb table keeps only in-frame clones and is missing some. The table includes about 250,000 clones, around 89% detected once. The CDR3 spans 17 residues. Germline trimming cut 4 bases from V and 7 bases from J; bases unmatched to any gene: 12. CDR1 is SGHRS, CDR2 YFSETQ, per germline. Cohorts were based on clinical histories the participants reported. In Cohort 3, a recovered donor had either two negative PCRs, clearance, or symptom resolution. This entry belongs to a study of blood T cell repertoires in COVID-19.

The TCR comes from a woman in her forties or fifties who had recovered from COVID-19. The V and J genes are TRBV5-1 and TRBJ1-6; TRBD1 aligns across 9 bases. The material sequenced was PBMCs or T cells enriched from blood (not recorded which). The DNA of the CDR3 is TGCGCCAGCAGCCCTGAACGAGGGACAGGGAAAAATTCACCCCTCCACTTT. It codes for CASSPERGTGKNSPLHF.